This paragraph covers one TCR beta chain sequence. Its antigen is still unknown. The sample comes from a study of cytomegalovirus exposure and HLA in healthy donors. Measured with immunoSEQ multiplex PCR; TCRdb has only the in-frame clones, and not every one. The data show some 90,000 clones, approximately 84% seen once. This CDR3 spans 14 amino acids. The junction had 11 bases not matched to a gene; V was cut back by 9 bases and J by 6 bases. CDR1 is LNHDA and CDR2 is SQIVND in the germline V gene (reference sequence). General study findings and limits: Cytomegalovirus association was listed for 164 TCR beta chains.

Material for sequencing was PBMCs. This TCR came from a man aged 18 to 29 in good health and CMV-seropositive. The chain combines TRBV19 with TRBJ2-1, with 7 bases matching TRBD2. CDR3 residues: CASNPIGGGNEQFF. In DNA, the CDR3 is TGTGCCAGCAACCCTATTGGCGGGGGCAATGAGCAGTTCTTC.